These 2 T cell receptor beta chains were sequenced from one sample in a study of T-cell memory formation after mild COVID-19. One entry per CDR3 protein results from TCRdb running MiXCR on the 5' RACE reads. The sample yields nearly 200,000 distinct CDR3 sequences, 15% to 20% seen once. The source material was PBMCs or a T cell subset sorted from them (not recorded which). The receptors come from an adult woman who had mild COVID-19 (a few samples of this study predate the infection). Cell type and time point are not known.

V is TRBV7-9 and J is TRBJ2-3; 15 bases agree with TRBD2. The germline gives CDR1 SEHNR, CDR2 FQNEAQ (reference sequence). The CDR3 spans 18 residues. The V and J ends lost 5 bases and 0 bases, in that order; junction bases with no gene match: 6. CDR3 sequence: CASSQPGLAGGSTDTQYF. The CDR3 DNA reads TGTGCCAGCAGCCAGCCGGGACTAGCGGGAGGAAGCACAGATACGCAGTATTTT.

The rearrangement joins TRBV12-3 or TRBV12-4 to TRBJ1-1; no clear D gene. Deletions cut 2 bases from V and 11 bases from J, with 9 bases between. There are 11 residues in the CDR3. The CDR3 reads CASSLYPVAFF. CDR3 DNA: TGTGCCAGCAGTTTATATCCGGTTGCTTTCTTT.